The sequence of this T cell receptor beta chain was determined in a study of T cell responses to AZD1222 COVID-19 vaccine. Across the whole study: Samples with a second dose at about 4 or about 12 weeks were pooled together.

Trimming took 4 bases from V and 5 from J, leaving 6 bases between them. Per germline, CDR1 SGHDN and CDR2 FVKESK. The CDR3 covers 12 residues. A remark on this clone: Its antigen is not known.

Findings and limits, study-wide: Repertoire collection took place solely once the T cell response had peaked. Just a handful of AZD1222 recipients tested seropositive at baseline. Clonal diversity may have been underestimated, and the donors were mostly white British, with more females than males.

Clones were read by immunoSEQ multiplex PCR, and TCRdb kept only the in-frame ones, dropping some. Found here are approximately 110,000 clones, more than 85% of them singletons; the top ten hold approximately 9.2%. Sequencing was performed on peripheral blood, taken on day 0 of AZD1222 vaccination. The source of this sequence is an adult in good health. This chain connects TRBV14 to TRBJ2-1; no firm D call. The CDR3 DNA reads TGTGCCAGCAGCCCCCGGGACAATGAGCAGTTCTTC. Translated, it gives CASSPRDNEQFF. The full variable domain, its missing parts supplied by reference TRBV14 and TRBJ2-1, is EAGVTQFPSHSVIEKGQTVTLRCDPISGHDNLYWYRRVMGKEIKFLLHFVKESKQDESGMPNNRFLAERTGGTYSTLKVQPAELEDSGVYFCASSPRDNEQFFGPGTRLTVL.